The 21 T cell receptor beta chains presented below share a single source sample, sequenced in a study of cytomegalovirus exposure and HLA in healthy donors. The table came from immunoSEQ multiplex PCR; TCRdb's copy has only in-frame clones and leaves some out. The sample shows more than 110,000 clones, approximately 94% of them seen only once. The specimen sequenced was PBMCs. These receptors were collected from a man aged 18-30 years in good health and CMV-seropositive.

The CDR3 loop is CASSETGQRAQETQYF. As DNA, the CDR3 is TGTGCCAGCAGCGAAACAGGACAGAGGGCACAAGAGACCCAGTACTTC. This chain joins TRBV11-2 and TRBJ2-5; D is possibly TRBD1 (6 bases). The length of the CDR3 is 16 residues. Germline V gene lookup returns CDR1 SGHAT and CDR2 FQNNGV. V gave up 5 bases and J gave up 2 bases, with 18 bases separating them. The variable domain in full, with the rest retrieved from reference TRBV11-2 and TRBJ2-5, is EAGVAQSPRYKIIEKRQSVAFWCNPISGHATLYWYQQILGQGPKLLIQFQNNGVVDDSQLPKDRFSAERLKGVDSTLKIQPAKLEDSAVYLCASSETGQRAQETQYFGPGTRLLVL.

The chain combines TRBV28 with TRBJ2-7; perhaps TRBD2 as D (5 bases). With 6 bases removed from V and 7 bases from J, the gap between germline ends came to 13 bases. The CDR3 has 12 residues. Germline assignment: CDR1 MDHEN and CDR2 SYDVKM. The CDR3 coding sequence is TGTGCCAGCAGCCCCCTTGGACTGGAGCAGTACTTC. Protein product: CASSPLGLEQYF.

This clone has just a few counts. This chain connects TRBV5-5 to TRBJ1-2, with 8 bases aligning to TRBD1. The CDR3 is 14 amino acids. CDR1 is SGHKS, CDR2 YYEKEE, per germline (reference sequence). Trimming removed 4 bases from V and 8 bases from J; junction bases left unmatched: 10. This CDR3 is CASSGGQGNAGYTF. The CDR3 nucleotides read TGTGCCAGCAGCGGCGGACAGGGCAACGCCGGCTACACCTTC.

V is TRBV27 and J is TRBJ2-7; weak D call: TRBD2 (5 bases). Germline V gene data show CDR1 as MNHEY and CDR2 as SMNVEV (reference sequence). CDR3 length: 14 residues. V lost 5 bases and J 1 base, leaving 12 bases between the germline ends. The CDR3 DNA reads as TGTGCCAGCAGTAATATTCGGGATTCCTACGAGCAGTACTTC. Amino acids: CASSNIRDSYEQYF.

This chain uses TRBV30 with TRBJ2-2; perhaps TRBD2 as D (5 bases). Per the germline V gene, CDR1 is GTSNPN and CDR2 is SVGIG (reference sequence). V lost 1 base, J lost 7 bases, and 13 bases lay in between. CDR3 length: 14 residues. The DNA for the CDR3 is TGTGCCTGGAGTGGTTCCCTACTAGGCGGGGAGCTGTTTTTT. Encoded protein: CAWSGSLLGGELFF.

This rearrangement joins TRBV4-1 to TRBJ1-5, with D tentatively TRBD1 (5 bases). This CDR3 has 17 residues. Germline CDR1 and CDR2: MGHRA and YSYEKL. Trimming stripped 5 bases from V and 3 bases from J, with 20 bases between. CDR3 residues: CASSAQYPGSVNQPQHF. Written as DNA, the CDR3 is TGCGCCAGCAGCGCACAATACCCAGGGTCCGTCAATCAGCCCCAGCATTTT.

V and J are TRBV6-5 and TRBJ1-5; D is perhaps TRBD1 (5 bases). V shed 6 bases and J shed 11 bases, with 17 bases lying between them. CDR1 MNHEY and CDR2 SVGAGI come from the germline V gene. The CDR3 is 13 amino acids. For the CDR3, the DNA is TGTGCCAGCAGAGCCTCCGGGGGGTCAGCCCAGCATTTT. It is translated as CASRASGGSAQHF.

J is TRBJ1-5 and V is TRBV2; D possibly corresponds to TRBD1 (5 bases). Germline V gene lookup returns CDR1 SNHLY and CDR2 FYNNEI. Trimming took 11 bases from V and 1 from J, leaving 12 bases between them. The CDR3 loop spans 13 amino acids. CDR3 region: CAVGGGSNQPQHF. DNA of the CDR3: TGTGCCGTTGGCGGGGGGAGCAATCAGCCCCAGCATTTT.

The rearrangement uses TRBV15 and TRBJ1-5; 7 bases match TRBD1. From germline, CDR1 is LNHNV and CDR2 YYDKDF (reference sequence). V lost 3 bases to trimming and J lost 0 bases; unmatched junction nucleotides: 2. This CDR3 has 15 amino acids. CDR3: CATSSGDSSNQPQHF. In nucleotides, the CDR3 is TGTGCCACCAGCAGTGGGGACAGTAGCAATCAGCCCCAGCATTTT. The full variable domain, its missing parts supplied by reference TRBV15 and TRBJ1-5, is DAMVIQNPRYQVTQFGKPVTLSCSQTLNHNVMYWYQQKSSQAPKLLFHYYDKDFNNEADTPDNFQSRRPNTSFCFLDIRSPGLGDTAMYLCATSSGDSSNQPQHFGDGTRLSIL.

The chain joins TRBV12-2 to TRBJ2-5; TRBD2 is taken as the D call from the table, unchecked against the DNA. TRBV12-2 is a listed pseudogene. This CDR3 is 20 amino acids long. The CDR3 protein is CASRLAVGLAEPRIQETQYF. CDR3 coding DNA: TGTGCAAGTCGCTTAGCGGTTGGGCTAGCGGAACCACGAATCCAAGAGACCCAGTACTTC.

This rearrangement joins TRBV9 to TRBJ2-3; 9 bases are shared with TRBD1. Looked up from germline, CDR1 is SGDLS and CDR2 is YYNGEE. This CDR3 has 15 residues. The ends lost 0 bases at V and 1 base at J; junction bases unmatched: 0. The CDR3 is CASSVGQGGTDTQYF. CDR3 in DNA: TGTGCCAGCAGCGTAGGACAGGGGGGCACAGATACGCAGTATTTT.

The rearrangement links TRBV27 to TRBJ1-2; weak D call: TRBD1 (6 bases). This CDR3 comprises 15 residues. The V end was cut by 0 bases, the J end by 4 bases, with 12 bases between. Germline values: CDR1 MNHEY, CDR2 SMNVEV (reference sequence). The CDR3 here is CASSLSGGRSYGYTF. The CDR3 bases are TGTGCCAGCAGTTTATCCGGGGGGCGCAGCTATGGCTACACCTTC.

The V gene is TRBV2, the J gene TRBJ2-1; 8 bases are shared with TRBD2. The germline gives CDR1 SNHLY, CDR2 FYNNEI. The CDR3 is made up of 17 amino acids. V was clipped by 3 bases and J by 6 bases; unmatched bases: 13. CDR3 in DNA: TGTGCCAGCAGTGAGCCTCCCCTAGCGGGCTTCGTCAATGAGCAGTTCTTC. Translating it yields CASSEPPLAGFVNEQFF.

This chain uses TRBV2 with TRBJ2-5; TRBD2 matches 8 bases. Gene TRBJ2-7 matches the end of the DNA better, so the J call may be wrong. Germline CDR1 and CDR2: SNHLY and FYNNEI. The CDR3 has 15 residues. CDR3 sequence: CASSDTGGPSDEQYF. Here the CDR3 DNA reads TGTGCCAGCAGTGACACGGGAGGGCCCAGCGACGAGCAGTACTTC.

This sequence joins TRBV12-5 and TRBJ1-5; D gene ambiguous. Per the germline V gene, CDR1 is LGHNT and CDR2 is FRNRAP. The CDR3 extends over 16 amino acids. V lost 0 bases to trimming and J lost 2 bases, with 11 bases between them. CDR3 loop: CASGLVFRYGNQPQHF. The CDR3 DNA is TGTGCTAGTGGTTTGGTATTTCGCTATGGCAATCAGCCCCAGCATTTT. The full variable domain, its missing parts supplied by reference TRBV12-5 and TRBJ1-5, is DARVTQTPRHKVTEMGQEVTMRCQPILGHNTVFWYRQTMMQGLELLAYFRNRAPLDDSGMPKDRFSAEMPDATLATLKIQPSEPRDSAVYFCASGLVFRYGNQPQHFGDGTRLSIL.

DNA for the CDR3: TGTGCCAGCAGTTTGCCCCTCTCGGGCACAGATACGCAGTATTTT. Translating gives CASSLPLSGTDTQYF. The chain recombines TRBV28 with TRBJ2-3, with D uncertain. V was cut by 3 bases and J by 1 base, with 11 bases left in between. CDR3 size: 15 residues. Germline CDR1 MDHEN, CDR2 SYDVKM.

This clone has only one observation. V and J are TRBV4-2 and TRBJ2-1; D may be TRBD2 (6 bases). The CDR3 has 15 residues. V was pared by 4 bases and J by 4 bases, with 14 bases between. From germline, CDR1 is LGHNA and CDR2 YNFKEQ. This CDR3 reads CASSLERGGYNEQFF. CDR3 sequence (DNA): TGTGCCAGCAGCCTAGAACGTGGAGGGTACAATGAGCAGTTCTTC.

J is TRBJ2-7 and V is TRBV27, with D possibly matching TRBD2 (5 bases). The CDR3 covers 13 residues. Between the trimmed V and J ends, which lost 3 bases and 4 bases, there was a span of 10 bases. Germline V lookup: CDR1 MNHEY, CDR2 SMNVEV (reference sequence). This CDR3 is CASSFRRDYEQYF. The CDR3 DNA is TGTGCCAGCAGTTTTCGACGGGATTACGAGCAGTACTTC.

The chain joins TRBV10-3 to TRBJ2-1; D may be TRBD2 (5 bases). CDR3 length: 13 residues. Looked up from germline, CDR1 is ENHRY and CDR2 is SYGVKD. V lost 6 bases, J lost 5 bases, and 11 bases lay in between. The CDR3 spells CAIRDGLNNEQFF. The CDR3 nucleotides read TGTGCCATCAGGGACGGACTTAACAATGAGCAGTTCTTC.

This chain joins TRBV15 and TRBJ2-7; 7 bases map to TRBD2. Trimming at V came to 1 base and at J to 4 bases, leaving 7 bases not matched to a gene. From germline, CDR1 is LNHNV and CDR2 YYDKDF (reference sequence). The CDR3 is 15 amino acids. The CDR3 here is CATSRVGGSGYEQYF. For the CDR3, the DNA is TGTGCCACCAGCAGAGTGGGCGGGAGCGGGTACGAGCAGTACTTC.

The chain joins TRBV4-2 to TRBJ1-1; D is unresolved. Germline CDR1 reads LGHNA; CDR2 reads YNFKEQ. The ends were cut back, 4 bases at V and 4 bases at J, with 10 bases in the middle. This CDR3 comprises 13 residues. CDR3 residues: CASSLQSRTEAFF. CDR3 in DNA: TGTGCCAGCAGCCTACAGAGTCGCACTGAAGCTTTCTTT.